These 28 T cell receptor beta chains were all obtained from the same sample, sequenced in a study of blood T cell repertoires in COVID-19. Sequencing used immunoSEQ multiplex PCR; TCRdb keeps in-frame clones, though not all of them. This sample has 45,000 to 65,000 clones, with 77% found just once. Sequencing was performed on peripheral blood. These receptor sequences come from a man in his sixties or seventies with active or convalescent COVID-19.

This chain links TRBV4-3 with TRBJ2-3, with a tentative D call TRBD1 (6 bases). Germline V gene lookup returns CDR1 LGHNA and CDR2 YSLEER. The CDR3 is 13 amino acids. Trimming cost V 10 bases and J 6 bases, with 17 bases left between them. The CDR3: CATGHTGSDTQYF. The CDR3 region has the DNA TGCGCCACAGGGCATACAGGGTCGGATACGCAGTATTTT.

The gene calls are TRBV7-9 and TRBJ2-1; 12 bases map to TRBD2. Germline assignment: CDR1 SEHNR and CDR2 FQNEAQ (reference sequence). This CDR3 spans 14 amino acids. Trimming took 9 bases from V and 9 from J; bases not matched to a gene: 9. CDR3 DNA sequence: TGTGCCAGTTGCCGACTAGCGGGAGCCGTTGAGCAGTTCTTC. It translates to CASCRLAGAVEQFF. Looking up the rest from reference TRBV7-9 and TRBJ2-1 gives the full variable domain: DTGVSQNPRHKITKRGQNVTFRCDPISEHNRLYWYRQTLGQGPEFLTYFQNEAQLEKSRLLSDRFSAERPKGSFSTLEIQRTEQGDSAMYLCASCRLAGAVEQFFGPGTRLTVL.

This chain connects TRBV28 to TRBJ1-5; a possible D gene is TRBD1 (5 bases). CDR1 and CDR2 (germline): MDHEN, SYDVKM. This CDR3 is built from 12 residues. V lost 4 bases and J 5 bases, leaving 6 bases between the germline ends. In DNA, the CDR3 is TGTGCCAGCAGTTCCAGGGATCAGCCCCAGCATTTT. This codes for CASSSRDQPQHF. The full variable domain, its missing parts supplied by reference TRBV28 and TRBJ1-5, is DVKVTQSSRYLVKRTGEKVFLECVQDMDHENMFWYRQDPGLGLRLIYFSYDVKMKEKGDIPEGYSVSREKKERFSLILESASTNQTSMYLCASSSRDQPQHFGDGTRLSIL.

This chain connects TRBV19 to TRBJ1-1; TRBD1 is a possible D gene (5 bases). This CDR3 contains 14 residues. Trimming left V 2 bases short and J 5 bases short, with 12 bases between. Germline V gene sequence: CDR1 LNHDA, CDR2 SQIVND (reference sequence). CDR3 nucleotides: TGTGCCAGTAGTATAAGGGGAGGGGATACTGAAGCTTTCTTT. Amino acid sequence: CASSIRGGDTEAFF.

CDR3 in amino acids: CASSPLAGFQETQYF. The CDR3, as DNA: TGTGCCAGCAGCCCACTAGCGGGGTTCCAAGAGACCCAGTACTTC. The rearrangement joins TRBV9 to TRBJ2-5, with 10 bases aligning to TRBD2. This CDR3 has 15 residues. J gave up 1 base and V 4 bases, and 4 bases lay outside the gene matches. Germline CDR1 SGDLS, CDR2 YYNGEE.

This clone was detected ten times or more. The rearrangement joins TRBV27 to TRBJ2-7; D remains unclear. The CDR3 length is 12 residues. Germline assignment: CDR1 MNHEY and CDR2 SMNVEV (reference sequence). V gave up 4 bases and J gave up 1 base, with 5 bases separating them. The CDR3 bases are TGTGCCAGCAGTTCCCTTTCCTACGAGCAGTACTTC. It yields the protein CASSSLSYEQYF.

V usage is TRBV7-2 and J usage is TRBJ2-7, with 10 bases identical to TRBD1. The ends lost 6 bases at V and 7 bases at J; junction bases unmatched: 9. Looked up from germline, CDR1 is SGHTA and CDR2 is FQGNSA. CDR3 size: 14 residues. The CDR3 DNA reads as TGTGCCAGCAGTTTCAGGACAGGGGGTGATGAGCAGTACTTC. As protein: CASSFRTGGDEQYF. Drawing the rest from reference TRBV7-2 and TRBJ2-7, the complete variable domain is GAGVSQSPSNKVTEKGKDVELRCDPISGHTALYWYRQSLGQGLEFLIYFQGNSAPDKSGLPSDRFSAERTGGSVSTLTIQRTQQEDSAVYLCASSFRTGGDEQYFGPGTRLTVT.

The rearrangement uses TRBV7-3 and TRBJ1-1; D not certain. Germline-derived CDR1 and CDR2 are SGHTA and FQGTGA. V was shortened by 1 base and J by 4 bases, with 7 bases between the two germline ends. This CDR3 spans 13 amino acids. The CDR3 protein is CASSLNGATEAFF. In nucleotides, the CDR3 is TGTGCCAGCAGCTTAAACGGAGCCACTGAAGCTTTCTTT. Full variable domain (rest looked up from reference TRBV7-3 and TRBJ1-1): GAGVSQTPSNKVTEKGKYVELRCDPISGHTALYWYRQSLGQGPEFLIYFQGTGAADDSGLPNDRFFAVRPEGSVSTLKIQRTERGDSAVYLCASSLNGATEAFFGQGTRLTVV.

This sequence joins TRBV7-9 and TRBJ2-3; 11 bases are shared with TRBD2. J was trimmed by 4 bases and V by 8 bases; bases with no gene match: 11. The CDR3 spans 16 residues. Germline V gene lookup returns CDR1 SEHNR and CDR2 FQNEAQ (reference sequence). Here the CDR3 DNA reads TGTGCCAGCCCCCTTAAACTAGCGGGAGCCCCAGATACGCAGTATTTT. It specifies CASPLKLAGAPDTQYF.

The table lists this clone with a count of one. The V call is TRBV6-6, the J call TRBJ1-4; D not certain. Germline-derived CDR1 and CDR2 are MNHNY and SVGAGI (reference sequence). The CDR3 is made up of 12 amino acids. V lost 10 bases and J lost 5, with 11 bases in between. The CDR3 DNA follows: TGTGCCACGACACAGACCAATGAAAAACTGTTTTTT. It yields the protein CATTQTNEKLFF.

About this clone: Other nucleotide sequences in the sample specify the same CDR3. The genes are TRBV2 and TRBJ1-1, with 7 bases matching TRBD1. CDR3 size: 13 residues. V lost 4 bases and J lost 4; bases outside the gene matches: 3. Germline values: CDR1 SNHLY, CDR2 FYNNEI. This CDR3 is CASSGQGRTEAFF. The CDR3 region has the DNA TGTGCCAGCAGTGGACAGGGCCGCACTGAAGCTTTCTTT.

The V gene is TRBV9, the J gene TRBJ1-1; the D is unclear. The CDR3 is 16 amino acids. V was pared by 0 bases and J by 2 bases, with 14 bases between. In germline, CDR1 is SGDLS, CDR2 YYNGEE. The CDR3 bases are TGTGCCAGCAGCGTAGAACTCGACATGAGAAACACTGAAGCTTTCTTT. Residues: CASSVELDMRNTEAFF.

The chain is built from TRBV4-1 and TRBJ2-3, with 13 bases aligning to TRBD2. This CDR3 is 20 amino acids long. Germline lookup yields CDR1 MGHRA and CDR2 YSYEKL. Unmatched junction bases numbered 19, after V lost 6 bases and J lost 4 bases. The CDR3 nucleotides read TGCGCCAGCAGGGACAGGCCCATAACTAGCGGGAGGGCCGGTTCAGATACGCAGTATTTT. Its protein product is CASRDRPITSGRAGSDTQYF.

The V gene is TRBV5-6, the J gene TRBJ2-3; D might be TRBD1 (5 bases). Germline V gene data show CDR1 as SGHDT and CDR2 as YYEEEE. The CDR3 has 14 amino acids. Deletions cut 5 bases from V and 2 bases from J, with 12 bases between. CDR3 sequence (DNA): TGTGCCAGCAGATTTGACAGCTTCACAGATACGCAGTATTTT. This codes for CASRFDSFTDTQYF.

The rearrangement uses TRBV7-3 and TRBJ2-5; 9 nucleotides match TRBD2. This CDR3 comprises 16 residues. V shed 5 bases and J 2 bases; nucleotides not matched to a gene: 9. Germline values: CDR1 SGHTA, CDR2 FQGTGA. This CDR3 is CASSPMASGVQETQYF. The CDR3 DNA is TGTGCCAGCAGCCCCATGGCTAGCGGGGTACAAGAGACCCAGTACTTC.

The chain joins TRBV7-9 to TRBJ1-1; the D gene is possibly TRBD1 (6 bases). This CDR3 is 14 amino acids long. V was shortened by 5 bases and J by 1 base, with 11 bases between the two germline ends. The V gene's germline CDR1 is SEHNR and CDR2 FQNEAQ (reference sequence). The CDR3 nucleotides read TGTGCCAGCAGCCATGGACAGACGAACACTGAAGCTTTCTTT. Its translation is CASSHGQTNTEAFF.

The V call is TRBV19, the J call TRBJ1-1; tentatively, D is TRBD1 (6 bases). The CDR3 runs 14 residues. Trimming removed 6 bases from V and 0 bases from J, with 11 bases in between. Germline CDR1 LNHDA, CDR2 SQIVND (reference sequence). The CDR3 DNA reads as TGTGCCAGTAGGGGGTACAGGGTGAACACTGAAGCTTTCTTT. It specifies CASRGYRVNTEAFF.

The J gene is TRBJ2-3, the V gene TRBV7-9; TRBD2 matches at 11 bases. The length of the CDR3 is 15 residues. Germline CDR1 reads SEHNR; CDR2 reads FQNEAQ (reference sequence). J lost 6 bases, V lost 5 bases, and 7 bases had no gene match. The CDR3 DNA reads TGTGCCAGCAGCCTTGGGACTAGCGGAGTTGATACGCAGTATTTT. The encoded protein is CASSLGTSGVDTQYF.

This chain links TRBV6-5 with TRBJ2-7, with TRBD2 matching 8 bases. The CDR3 runs 16 residues. Germline CDR1 is MNHEY and CDR2 is SVGAGI. Trimming at V came to 0 bases and at J to 9 bases, leaving 13 bases not matched to a gene. CDR3 coding DNA: TGTGCCAGCAGTTACTCGCTGGCGGGAGGAGAGTTAGTGCAGTACTTC. Protein: CASSYSLAGGELVQYF.

This chain joins TRBV24-1 and TRBJ2-3; TRBD2 matches 8 bases. Per the germline V gene, CDR1 is KGHDR and CDR2 is SFDVKD. The CDR3 extends over 14 amino acids. The junction had 5 bases not matched to a gene; V was cut back by 6 bases and J by 4 bases. CDR3: CATSKSGGADTQYF. The DNA of the CDR3 is TGTGCCACCAGTAAATCGGGAGGGGCAGATACGCAGTATTTT.

The chain couples TRBV19 to TRBJ2-6; possible D gene TRBD1, 5 bases. Germline CDR1 and CDR2: LNHDA and SQIVND (reference sequence). This CDR3 region has 16 residues. The germline V and J ends were trimmed by 7 bases and 8 bases, with 21 bases remaining between them. The CDR3 coding sequence is TGTGCCAGTACCTTGGACAACTATATCCCTTCCAACGTCCTGACTTTC. Its translation is CASTLDNYIPSNVLTF.

The J gene is TRBJ2-2, the V gene TRBV5-4, with 10 bases that match TRBD1. Unmatched junction bases numbered 6, after V lost 4 bases and J lost 9 bases. CDR3 length equals 14 residues. The germline gives CDR1 SGHNT, CDR2 YYREEE (reference sequence). The CDR3 protein is CASSRWDRGRELFF. CDR3 nucleotide sequence: TGTGCCAGCAGCCGTTGGGACAGGGGCAGGGAGCTGTTTTTT.

CDR3 coding DNA: TGTGCCAGCAGCTCCTCAATCCGAGGGACTGAAGCTTTCTTT. Translating gives CASSSSIRGTEAFF. The chain has TRBV7-2 and TRBJ1-1; no reliable D call. Trimming took off 4 bases at V and 5 bases at J, with 14 bases between the two ends. The length of the CDR3 is 14 residues. Germline values: CDR1 SGHTA, CDR2 FQGNSA.

The chain employs TRBV4-1 and TRBJ2-5, with a weak D call TRBD2 (6 bases). CDR1 is MGHRA and CDR2 is YSYEKL in the germline V gene. The CDR3 totals 15 residues. The germline V and J ends were trimmed by 4 bases and 4 bases, with 16 bases remaining between them. This CDR3 is CASSPQPRGRETQYF. CDR3 nucleotides: TGCGCCAGCAGCCCCCAACCCCGGGGGAGAGAGACCCAGTACTTC.

This clone came up once. The chain recombines TRBV11-3 with TRBJ2-1, with TRBD2 matching 7 bases. Germline CDR1 is SGHNT and CDR2 is YENEEA. Trimming at V came to 4 bases and at J to 7 bases, leaving 13 bases not matched to a gene. CDR3 length: 16 residues. CDR3: CASSYRRASGENEQFF. The CDR3 nucleotides are TGTGCCAGCAGCTACCGACGGGCTAGCGGAGAAAATGAGCAGTTCTTC. Supplemented by reference TRBV11-3 and TRBJ2-1, the full variable domain reads EAGVVQSPRYKIIEKKQPVAFWCNPISGHNTLYWYLQNLGQGPELLIRYENEEAVDDSQLPKDRFSAERLKGVDSTLKIQPAELGDSAVYLCASSYRRASGENEQFFGPGTRLTVL.

The J gene is TRBJ2-3, the V gene TRBV4-2; 16 bases agree with TRBD2. This CDR3 contains 18 residues. Germline values: CDR1 LGHNA, CDR2 YNFKEQ. V was clipped by 2 bases and J by 4 bases; unmatched bases: 6. CDR3 in amino acids: CASSQRPGLAGGADTQYF. In DNA form, the CDR3 reads TGTGCCAGCAGCCAACGTCCGGGACTAGCGGGGGGGGCAGATACGCAGTATTTT.

The chain joins TRBV5-1 to TRBJ1-4, with TRBD1 identical over 8 bases. Per the germline V gene, CDR1 is SGHRS and CDR2 is YFSETQ. The CDR3 loop spans 17 amino acids. The junction had 7 bases not matched to a gene; V was cut back by 3 bases and J by 0 bases. CDR3 sequence reads: CASSSGTGAATNEKLFF. CDR3 nucleotide sequence: TGCGCCAGCAGCTCCGGGACAGGCGCGGCAACTAATGAAAAACTGTTTTTT.

This rearrangement joins TRBV3-1 (or the pseudogene TRBV3-2) to TRBJ1-1, with D tentatively TRBD1 (5 bases). Germline V lookup: CDR1 LGHDT, CDR2 YNNKEL (reference sequence). This CDR3 is built from 15 residues. The V end was cut by 3 bases, the J end by 0 bases, with 11 bases between. The CDR3 sequence is CASSQYDSMNTEAFF. The DNA for the CDR3 is TGTGCCAGCAGCCAGTATGACAGCATGAACACTGAAGCTTTCTTT.